The clone carrying this T cell receptor beta chain occurred once. Its antigen is undetermined. This sample is part of a study of T cells and Merkel cell carcinoma outcomes. Repertoires were generated with immunoSEQ multiplex PCR, while TCRdb's copy carries only in-frame clones and drops some. Here the sample spans about 2,100 clones, over 85% being singletons. Findings and caveats of the study: Reportedly, T-cell repertoire with density predicts Merkel cell carcinoma outcomes.

V was pared by 7 bases and J by 1 base, with 19 bases between. CDR3 length equals 16 residues. Looked up from germline, CDR1 is LNHDA and CDR2 is SQIVND (reference sequence). J is TRBJ1-1 and V is TRBV19, with D perhaps matching TRBD1 (6 bases). The clonotype originates from a human donor with Merkel cell carcinoma. Sequenced: tumor tissue from Merkel cell carcinoma. The CDR3 DNA sequence: TGTGCCAGTACCTCGATCGGTCGGGGGCGGAACACTGAAGCTTTCTTT. Translation: CASTSIGRGRNTEAFF.